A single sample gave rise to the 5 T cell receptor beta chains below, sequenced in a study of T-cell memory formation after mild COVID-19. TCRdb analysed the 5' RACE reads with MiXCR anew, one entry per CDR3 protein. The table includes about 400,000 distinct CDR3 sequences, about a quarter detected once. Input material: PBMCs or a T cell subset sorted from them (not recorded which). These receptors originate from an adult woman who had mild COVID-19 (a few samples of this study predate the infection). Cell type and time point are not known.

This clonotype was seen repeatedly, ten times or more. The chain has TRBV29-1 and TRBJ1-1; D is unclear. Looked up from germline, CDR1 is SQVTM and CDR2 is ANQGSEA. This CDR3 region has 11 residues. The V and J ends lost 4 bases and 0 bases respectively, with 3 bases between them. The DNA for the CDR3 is TGCAGCGTTGCAGTGAACACTGAAGCTTTCTTT. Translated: CSVAVNTEAFF.

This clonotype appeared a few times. The CDR3 spells CASSYWTGHYGYTF. The CDR3 region has the DNA TGTGCCAGCAGTTACTGGACAGGGCACTATGGCTACACCTTC. This chain joins TRBV6-5 and TRBJ1-2; 8 bases fit TRBD1. This CDR3 comprises 14 residues. Looked up from germline, CDR1 is MNHEY and CDR2 is SVGAGI. The ends lost 1 base at V and 3 bases at J; junction bases unmatched: 1.

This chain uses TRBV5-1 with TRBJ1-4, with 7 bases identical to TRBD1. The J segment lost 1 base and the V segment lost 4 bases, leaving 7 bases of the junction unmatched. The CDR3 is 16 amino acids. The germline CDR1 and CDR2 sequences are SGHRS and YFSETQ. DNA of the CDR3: TGCGCCAGCAGCCCAACAGGGGCAGGAACTAATGAAAAACTGTTTTTT. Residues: CASSPTGAGTNEKLFF.

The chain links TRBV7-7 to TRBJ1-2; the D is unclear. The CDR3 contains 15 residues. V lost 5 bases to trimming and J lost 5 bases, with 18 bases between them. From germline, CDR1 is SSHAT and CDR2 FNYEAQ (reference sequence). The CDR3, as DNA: TGTGCCAGCAGCCCCGAACCGATCCGGGAGTATGGCTACACCTTC. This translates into CASSPEPIREYGYTF.

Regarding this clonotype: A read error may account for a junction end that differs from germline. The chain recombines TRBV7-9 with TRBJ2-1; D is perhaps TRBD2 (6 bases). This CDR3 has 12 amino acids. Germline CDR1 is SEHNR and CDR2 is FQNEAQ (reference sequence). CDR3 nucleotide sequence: TGTGCCAGCAGCAGACACGGGGGTGAGCAATTCTTC. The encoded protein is CASSRHGGEQFF.